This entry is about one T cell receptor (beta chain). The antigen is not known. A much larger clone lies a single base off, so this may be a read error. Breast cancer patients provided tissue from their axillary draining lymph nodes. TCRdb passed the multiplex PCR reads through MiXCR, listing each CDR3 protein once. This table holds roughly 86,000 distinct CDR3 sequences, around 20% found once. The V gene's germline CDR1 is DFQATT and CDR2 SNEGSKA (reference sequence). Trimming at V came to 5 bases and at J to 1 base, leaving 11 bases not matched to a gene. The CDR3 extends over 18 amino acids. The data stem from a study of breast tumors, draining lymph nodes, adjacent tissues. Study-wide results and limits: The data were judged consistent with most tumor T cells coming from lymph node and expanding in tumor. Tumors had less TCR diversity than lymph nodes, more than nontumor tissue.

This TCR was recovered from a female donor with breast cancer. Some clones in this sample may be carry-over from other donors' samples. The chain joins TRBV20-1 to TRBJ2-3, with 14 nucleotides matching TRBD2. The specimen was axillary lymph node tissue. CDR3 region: CSARSGTSGGGGTDTQYF. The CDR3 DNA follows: TGCAGTGCTCGTTCCGGGACTAGCGGGGGAGGAGGCACAGATACGCAGTATTTT.